The 5 T cell receptor beta chains listed next were all sequenced from one sample in a study of read filtering for tumor transcriptome and immune sequencing. This library used around 400 ng RNA and molecular barcoded adaptors spanning alpha/delta and beta/gamma chains. From the reads, TCRdb called clonotypes with MiXCR, one entry per CDR3 protein. The table records 49,000 or so distinct CDR3 sequences, roughly 12% of them present only once. The sample consisted of a population of CD138-negative cells sorted from bone marrow. Receptors were obtained from a donor over 35 with multiple myeloma.

This clonotype came up many times. CDR3 amino acids: CASTRDHASDTQYF. Written as DNA, the CDR3 is TGCGCCAGCACCCGGGACCATGCGTCAGATACGCAGTATTTT. The rearrangement uses TRBV5-1 and TRBJ2-3; D tentatively reads TRBD1 or TRBD2 (5 bases each). The CDR3 sequence is 14 residues long. CDR1 is SGHRS and CDR2 is YFSETQ in the germline V gene. Trimming removed 6 bases from V and 4 bases from J, with 15 bases in between.

This clonotype was recorded at least ten times. The V call is TRBV5-6, the J call TRBJ1-1; D gene unclear. From germline, CDR1 is SGHDT and CDR2 YYEEEE. The V end was cut by 0 bases, the J end by 7 bases, with 4 bases between. The CDR3 spans 11 residues. The CDR3 spells CASSLVGEAFF. The CDR3 DNA follows: TGTGCCAGCAGCTTGGTTGGTGAAGCTTTCTTT.

To note about this clonotype: This sequence may be a read error, since a much larger clone differs from it by one base. As the CDR3 is not closed by the conserved phenylalanine or tryptophan, this likely results from a read error. The J gene is TRBJ1-1, the V gene TRBV11-2; D possibly corresponds to TRBD1 (5 bases). Germline CDR1 and CDR2: SGHAT and FQNNGV. The CDR3 loop spans 13 amino acids. Between the trimmed V and J ends, which lost 0 bases and 5 bases, there was a span of 7 bases. The CDR3 DNA follows: TGTGCCAGCAGCTTAGATGGGGGGACTGAAGCTTTCCTT. Amino acid sequence: CASSLDGGTEAFL.

This clonotype was counted ten times or more. The chain links TRBV19 to TRBJ1-2, with TRBD1 identical over 8 bases. Per the germline V gene, CDR1 is LNHDA and CDR2 is SQIVND (reference sequence). This CDR3 has 14 residues. V trimming: 6 bases; J trimming: 6 bases; junction bases outside the gene matches: 9. The CDR3 region has the DNA TGTGCCAGTAGATCCAGGGGGCGCTCGGATGGCTACACCTTC. This translates into CASRSRGRSDGYTF.

This clonotype has at least ten counts. This sequence joins TRBV28 and TRBJ2-7, with D possibly being TRBD2 (6 bases). The V end was cut by 6 bases, the J end by 3 bases, with 15 bases between. The germline CDR1 and CDR2 sequences are MDHEN and SYDVKM. This CDR3 spans 14 amino acids. In nucleotides, the CDR3 is TGTGCCAGCAGGGTACCGGGGGTTGTCTACGAGCAGTACTTC. It translates to CASRVPGVVYEQYF.